The sequence of this T cell receptor (beta chain) was determined in a study of cytomegalovirus exposure and HLA in healthy donors. Study results and limitations: No immune exposure information besides CMV serostatus was available. What TCR beta sequences reportedly achieved was accurate prediction of HLA-A and HLA-B alleles in most subjects. Because they were indistinguishable, some V segments, including TRBV6-2 and TRBV6-3, were excluded.

With regard to this clone: Its antigen remains unidentified.

V was cut by 4 bases and J by 2 bases, with 9 bases left in between. CDR1 and CDR2 (germline): SNHLY, FYNNEI. The CDR3 sequence is 14 residues long. The PCR ran on 60 Vbeta and 13 Jbeta primers. TCRdb's copy holds only in-frame clones and misses some; the assay was immunoSEQ multiplex PCR. The repertoire has 65,000 to 70,000 clones, approximately 92% of them found once; the top ten carry roughly 12%. The rearrangement joins TRBV2 to TRBJ1-3; D remains ambiguous. The sequenced sample consisted of PBMCs. The origin of this receptor is a woman aged 25-40 years in good health and CMV-seropositive. CDR3 bases: TGTGCCAGCAGTGCATTCTTAGCTGGAAACACCATATATTTT. Residues: CASSAFLAGNTIYF.